Below, 15 T cell receptor beta chains from the same sample are listed, as sequenced in a study of cytomegalovirus exposure and HLA in healthy donors. PCR employed 60 Vbeta and 13 Jbeta primers. Sequencing was performed with immunoSEQ multiplex PCR; in TCRdb, only in-frame clones are kept and a portion is missing. The table includes around 100,000 clones, roughly 85% detected once. Sequencing used PBMCs. The receptors stem from a woman in her thirties or forties in good health and CMV-seronegative.

This clone is a singleton in its sample. The CDR3 protein is CASSLSRDRAPQDEQYF. CDR3 in DNA: TGCGCCAGCAGCTTGTCCCGGGACAGGGCCCCACAGGACGAGCAGTACTTC. This chain joins TRBV5-1 and TRBJ2-7, with 9 bases aligning to TRBD1. V shed 1 base and J 5 bases; nucleotides not matched to a gene: 13. Germline V gene lookup returns CDR1 SGHRS and CDR2 YFSETQ. This CDR3 has 17 residues.

The chain links TRBV19 to TRBJ1-2; 7 bases line up with TRBD1. V shed 6 bases and J 3 bases; nucleotides not matched to a gene: 7. Germline assignment: CDR1 LNHDA and CDR2 SQIVND (reference sequence). The CDR3 runs to 14 residues. As DNA, the CDR3 is TGTGCCAGTAGAAAGGGACAGACCTACTATGGCTACACCTTC. Amino acids: CASRKGQTYYGYTF.

The chain couples TRBV28 to TRBJ2-7, with TRBD1 as a possible D gene (6 bases). The CDR3 is 14 residues long. Per germline, CDR1 MDHEN and CDR2 SYDVKM. The V gene lost 3 bases and the J gene lost 2 bases, with 11 bases spanning the gap. In DNA form, the CDR3 reads TGTGCCAGCAGTTTTTTAGGGGGAGCCTACGAGCAGTACTTC. Its protein product is CASSFLGGAYEQYF.

The genes are TRBV27 and TRBJ2-5; the D gene is possibly TRBD1 (6 bases). Germline CDR1 reads MNHEY; CDR2 reads SMNVEV (reference sequence). The V gene lost 6 bases and the J gene lost 7 bases, with 24 bases spanning the gap. The CDR3 is 16 residues long. CDR3 coding DNA: TGTGCCAGCAGCCCCTACCGACAGGTGGGTCTGGGGACCCAGTACTTC. Its translation: CASSPYRQVGLGTQYF.

This clone was counted a few times. The chain employs TRBV5-1 and TRBJ2-5; D is ambiguous. The CDR3 covers 13 residues. With 0 bases removed from V and 0 bases from J, the gap between germline ends came to 3 bases. Germline V gene data show CDR1 as SGHRS and CDR2 as YFSETQ. The CDR3 DNA is TGCGCCAGCAGCTTGGTCTACCAAGAGACCCAGTACTTC. Amino acids: CASSLVYQETQYF.

Remarks on this clone: One end of the junction fails to match germline, which may point to a read error. The chain carries TRBV7-9 and TRBJ2-7; the D gene is possibly TRBD1 (6 bases). Germline CDR1 is SEHNR and CDR2 is FQNEAQ (reference sequence). There are 12 residues in the CDR3. The CDR3 reads CSSSLQGYEQYF. CDR3 nucleotides: TGTTCCAGCAGCTTACAGGGCTACGAGCAGTACTTC.

J is TRBJ1-1 and V is TRBV6-5; D may be TRBD1 (6 bases). Per germline, CDR1 MNHEY and CDR2 SVGAGI. The length of the CDR3 is 13 residues. The chain's CDR3 is CASSQGVATEAFF. In nucleotides, the CDR3 is TGTGCTAGCTCACAGGGAGTAGCCACTGAAGCTTTCTTT.

This clone was seen once. The gene calls are TRBV29-1 and TRBJ2-2; possibly TRBD2 for D (5 bases). Germline assignment: CDR1 SQVTM and CDR2 ANQGSEA. The CDR3 is 12 amino acids. Trimming removed 7 bases from V and 8 bases from J, with 14 bases in between. In DNA form, the CDR3 reads TGCAGCGCCGTGCGGGTTTCGGGGGAGCTGTTTTTT. Protein product: CSAVRVSGELFF.

The chain uses TRBV2 and TRBJ1-1; D is ambiguous. Germline V gene sequence: CDR1 SNHLY, CDR2 FYNNEI. The length of the CDR3 is 13 residues. The V end was cut by 4 bases, the J end by 1 base, with 7 bases between. CDR3 DNA sequence: TGTGCCAGCAGTGTTTCTAGGAACACTGAAGCTTTCTTT. This encodes CASSVSRNTEAFF. The full variable domain, in which reference TRBV2 and TRBJ1-1 provide the parts outside the CDR3, is EPEVTQTPSHQVTQMGQEVILRCVPISNHLYFYWYRQILGQKVEFLVSFYNNEISEKSEIFDDQFSVERPDGSNFTLKIRSTKLEDSAMYFCASSVSRNTEAFFGQGTRLTVV.

The V and J genes are TRBV6-5 and TRBJ1-2, with 9 nucleotides matching TRBD1. The CDR3 sequence is 14 residues long. Germline V gene lookup returns CDR1 MNHEY and CDR2 SVGAGI. Trimming cost V 4 bases and J 4 bases; bases outside gene matches: 4. CDR3 sequence reads: CASSSTGGFYGYTF. Written as DNA, the CDR3 is TGTGCCAGCAGTTCAACAGGGGGCTTCTATGGCTACACCTTC.

The V and J genes are TRBV15 and TRBJ2-7, with TRBD2 matching 9 bases. The CDR3 is 15 amino acids. Per the germline V gene, CDR1 is LNHNV and CDR2 is YYDKDF (reference sequence). Trimming took 5 bases from V and 3 from J; bases not matched to a gene: 8. The CDR3 bases are TGTGCCACCAGCGACGCGGGGGGGAACATCTACGAGCAGTACTTC. Protein sequence: CATSDAGGNIYEQYF. Variable domain in full (rest from reference TRBV15 and TRBJ2-7): DAMVIQNPRYQVTQFGKPVTLSCSQTLNHNVMYWYQQKSSQAPKLLFHYYDKDFNNEADTPDNFQSRRPNTSFCFLDIRSPGLGDTAMYLCATSDAGGNIYEQYFGPGTRLTVT.

This chain joins TRBV5-1 and TRBJ2-1; D perhaps matches TRBD1 (5 bases). Germline V gene data show CDR1 as SGHRS and CDR2 as YFSETQ. The CDR3 is made up of 12 amino acids. V was trimmed by 4 bases and J by 10 bases, leaving 12 bases between them. CDR3 sequence: CASSPQGGEQFF. As DNA, the CDR3 is TGCGCCAGCAGCCCCCAGGGTGGGGAGCAGTTCTTC.

The rearrangement uses TRBV28 and TRBJ1-2; no firm D call. CDR3 length: 11 amino acids. The V end was cut by 10 bases, the J end by 4 bases, with 10 bases between. Germline values: CDR1 MDHEN, CDR2 SYDVKM. In DNA, the CDR3 is TGTGCCACCGAGGCGTCCTATGGCTACACCTTC. It yields the protein CATEASYGYTF.

This chain joins TRBV18 and TRBJ1-6, with 9 bases aligning to TRBD1. Germline values: CDR1 KGHSH, CDR2 LQKENI. The J segment lost 7 bases and the V segment lost 6 bases, leaving 4 bases of the junction unmatched. The length of the CDR3 is 14 residues. CDR3 in amino acids: CASSPGQGNSPLHF. The CDR3 DNA reads TGTGCCAGCTCCCCCGGACAGGGGAATTCACCCCTCCACTTT.

The J gene is TRBJ2-7, the V gene TRBV11-2, with TRBD1 matching 11 bases. The CDR3 has 14 amino acids. V lost 5 bases and J lost 3; bases outside the gene matches: 3. Per germline, CDR1 SGHAT and CDR2 FQNNGV. The CDR3 DNA is TGTGCCAGCAGCCCGGGACAGGGGGGCTACGAGCAGTACTTC. This translates into CASSPGQGGYEQYF. Drawing the rest from reference TRBV11-2 and TRBJ2-7, the complete variable domain is EAGVAQSPRYKIIEKRQSVAFWCNPISGHATLYWYQQILGQGPKLLIQFQNNGVVDDSQLPKDRFSAERLKGVDSTLKIQPAKLEDSAVYLCASSPGQGGYEQYFGPGTRLTVT.